Here is one T cell receptor beta chain with its context. Its target is unknown. This entry is derived from a study of lymphopenia after photon versus proton radiotherapy. Whole-study findings and limits: Only patients who died were analyzed for survival; proton advantage is unproven.

The CDR3 contains 13 residues. The germline gives CDR1 SGHNT, CDR2 YYREEE (reference sequence). V was pared by 4 bases and J by 6 bases, with 4 bases of the junction left unmatched. Using immunoSEQ multiplex PCR, the repertoire was profiled, and TCRdb retains in-frame clones only, with some absent. This table has 26,000 or so clones, 81% appearing once. This receptor was identified in a man aged 50 or older with gastric cancer. The sequencing here drew on peripheral blood, taken from a patient treated with photon-based radiotherapy. V usage is TRBV5-4 and J usage is TRBJ1-2; TRBD1 matches 9 bases. CDR3 coding DNA: TGTGCCAGCAGCAAGGGACAGGGAAATGGCTACACCTTC. This translates into CASSKGQGNGYTF. Complete variable domain (other parts from reference TRBV5-4 and TRBJ1-2): ETGVTQSPTHLIKTRGQQVTLRCSSQSGHNTVSWYQQALGQGPQFIFQYYREEENGRGNFPPRFSGLQFPNYSSELNVNALELDDSALYLCASSKGQGNGYTFGSGTRLTVV.